Sequencing of this T cell receptor beta chain was carried out in a study of CD8+CD57+ T cells in acquired aplastic anemia (dated 2018 in TCRdb). Regarding the research as a whole: DNA extracted from sorted CD4+ and CD8+ cells had a mean of around 3 ug, with a range of 0.2 to 27.4 ug. A CD8+CD57+ expansion meant a frequency higher than the mean frequency seen in healthy subjects. Study-wide conclusions, independent of this receptor: Roughly 30 CD8+ CDR3 sequences were shared between patients and controls but appeared highly expressed in patients and within their immunodominant clones. Patients and healthy controls showed no significant difference in CD8+ Simpson's diversity (P=0.060).

Patients chosen for sequencing had shown expansion of CD8+CD57+ cells by flow cytometry. Every patient had a diagnosis of severe acquired aplastic anemia based on International Study of Aplastic Anemia and Agranulocytosis and Camitta criteria. At the time blood was sampled, none of the patients had received any therapy. In the study, sorted CD4+ and CD8+ blood T cells from patients with severe aplastic anemia and from healthy subjects underwent deep sequencing of TCR repertoires. In the USA, patient enrollment took place under clinicaltrials.gov protocols 00001620, 01623167, 00001397, 00071045, 00081523 and 00961064. Ficoll-Paque density gradient centrifugation was used to isolate peripheral blood mononuclear cells. Before DNA was extracted, CD4+ and CD8+ T cells were sorted using either FACS or magnetic beads. Remarks on this clonotype: Its antigen is currently not known. The final CDR3 position lacks the conserved phenylalanine or tryptophan, pointing to a likely read error.

Genomic DNA served as template for TCR beta VDJ combination and CDR3 sequence profiling. TCR repertoire sequencing was run on an Illumina HiSeq 2000. As for how the authors treated the data: TRBV/TRBJ rearrangement plots, CDR3 size and DJ length profiles, and Simpson's diversity index were used to evaluate the repertoires. The most abundant DNA sequence in the deep sequencing data was defined as the immunodominant clone. CDR3 amino acid sequences were screened for sharing across subjects and compared with published repertoires and the VDJdb database. The raw public reads went through TCRdb reprocessing: fastp at Q25, MiXCR clone calling, in-frame beta chains kept. A single entry per CDR3 protein holds the most common genes and DNA from its merged rows. The V and J calls here are based on TCRdb, not the publication. The sample table lists approximately 300,000 distinct CDR3 sequences, 45% to 65% of them with a count of one. The ten top clones hold roughly 1.3% of the sample.

From a lookup of the germline V gene (reference sequence), CDR1 and CDR2 are DFQATT and SNEGSKA. V trim: 3 bases; J trim: 6 bases; unmatched bases: 8. With termini counted, the CDR3 has 14 amino acids. Of the read, only the CDR3 DNA is kept; its 42 bases are in frame from base 1. The material sequenced was sorted CD4+, CD8+, or CD8+CD57+ T cells (not recorded which) from PBMCs. The chain couples TRBV20-1 to TRBJ2-7, with 10 central nucleotides matching TRBD1. This sequence was found in a human donor with aplastic anemia. This receptor carries the CDR3 CSASTPRTGGEQYI. The sequence in DNA is TGCAGTGCTAGTACCCCGAGGACAGGGGGCGAGCAGTACATC.